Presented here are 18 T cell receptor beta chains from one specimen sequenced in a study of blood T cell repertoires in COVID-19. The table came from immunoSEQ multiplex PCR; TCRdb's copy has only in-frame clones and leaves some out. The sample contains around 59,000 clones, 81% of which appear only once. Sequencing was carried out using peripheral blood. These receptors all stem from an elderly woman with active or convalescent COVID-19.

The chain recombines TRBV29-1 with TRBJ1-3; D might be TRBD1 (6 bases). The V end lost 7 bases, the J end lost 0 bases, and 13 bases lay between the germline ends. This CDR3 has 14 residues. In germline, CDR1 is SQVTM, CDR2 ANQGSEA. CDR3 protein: CSGRTGNSGNTIYF. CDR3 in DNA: TGCAGCGGCCGAACAGGGAACTCTGGAAACACCATATATTTT.

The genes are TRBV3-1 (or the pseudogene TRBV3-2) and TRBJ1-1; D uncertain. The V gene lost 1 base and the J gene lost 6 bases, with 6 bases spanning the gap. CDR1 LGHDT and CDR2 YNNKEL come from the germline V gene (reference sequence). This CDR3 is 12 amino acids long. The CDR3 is CASSQGGAEAFF. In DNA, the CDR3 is TGTGCCAGCAGCCAAGGCGGGGCTGAAGCTTTCTTT.

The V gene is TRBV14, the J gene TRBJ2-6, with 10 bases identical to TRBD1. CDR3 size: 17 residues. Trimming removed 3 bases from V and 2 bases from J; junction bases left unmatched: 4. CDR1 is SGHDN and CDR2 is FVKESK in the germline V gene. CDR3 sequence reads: CASSQGQGRPGANVLTF. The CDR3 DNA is TGTGCCAGCAGCCAGGGACAGGGGAGGCCTGGGGCCAACGTCCTGACTTTC.

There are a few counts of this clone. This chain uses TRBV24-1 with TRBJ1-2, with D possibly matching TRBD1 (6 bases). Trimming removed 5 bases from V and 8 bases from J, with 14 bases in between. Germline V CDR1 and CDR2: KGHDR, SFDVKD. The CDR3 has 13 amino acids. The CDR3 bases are TGTGCCACCAGTGTCCCGGGACAACGGGGCTACACCTTC. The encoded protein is CATSVPGQRGYTF.

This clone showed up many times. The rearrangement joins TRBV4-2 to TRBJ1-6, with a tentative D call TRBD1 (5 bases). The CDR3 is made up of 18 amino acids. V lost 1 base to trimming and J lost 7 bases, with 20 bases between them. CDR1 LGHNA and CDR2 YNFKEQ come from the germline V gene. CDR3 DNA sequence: TGTGCCAGCAGCCAAGTCCCCATGGACATGGGGTTGAATTCACCCCTCCACTTT. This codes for CASSQVPMDMGLNSPLHF.

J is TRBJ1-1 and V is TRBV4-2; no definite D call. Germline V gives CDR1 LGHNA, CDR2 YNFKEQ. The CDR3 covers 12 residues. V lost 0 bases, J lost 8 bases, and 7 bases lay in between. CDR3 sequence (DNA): TGTGCCAGCAGCCAAGACTACCTGGAAGCTTTCTTT. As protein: CASSQDYLEAFF.

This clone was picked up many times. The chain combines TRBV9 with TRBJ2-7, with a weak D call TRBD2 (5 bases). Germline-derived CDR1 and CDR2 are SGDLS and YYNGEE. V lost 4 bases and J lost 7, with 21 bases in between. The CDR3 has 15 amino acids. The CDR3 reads CASSPSPPSSREQYF. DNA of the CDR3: TGTGCCAGCAGCCCCAGCCCGCCGTCTAGCCGGGAGCAGTACTTC. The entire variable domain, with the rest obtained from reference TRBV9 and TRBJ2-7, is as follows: DSGVTQTPKHLITATGQRVTLRCSPRSGDLSVYWYQQSLDQGLQFLIQYYNGEERAKGNILERFSAQQFPDLHSELNLSSLELGDSALYFCASSPSPPSSREQYFGPGTRLTVT.

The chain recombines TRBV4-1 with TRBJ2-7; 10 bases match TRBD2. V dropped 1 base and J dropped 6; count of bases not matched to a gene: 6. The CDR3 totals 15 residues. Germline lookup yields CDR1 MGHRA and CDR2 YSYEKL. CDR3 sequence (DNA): TGCGCCAGCAGCCAAGGGGGACTAGCGCGCACCGAGCAGTACTTC. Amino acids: CASSQGGLARTEQYF.

The CDR3 DNA follows: TGTGCCAGTATACAGGTTCAGAACACTGAAGCTTTCTTT. This sequence encodes CASIQVQNTEAFF. The V gene is TRBV2, the J gene TRBJ1-1; possibly TRBD1 for D (5 bases). The CDR3 runs 13 residues. Germline V gene data show CDR1 as SNHLY and CDR2 as FYNNEI. Deletions cut 9 bases from V and 1 base from J, with 12 bases between.

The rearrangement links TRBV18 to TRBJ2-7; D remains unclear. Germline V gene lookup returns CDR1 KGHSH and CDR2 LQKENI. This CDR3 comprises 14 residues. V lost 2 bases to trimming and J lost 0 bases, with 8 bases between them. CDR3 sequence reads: CASSPSGDSYEQYF. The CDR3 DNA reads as TGTGCCAGCTCACCATCAGGTGACTCCTACGAGCAGTACTTC.

DNA of the CDR3: TGCGCCAGCAGCCAAATACAGGGAAGGGGTGAAAAACTGTTTTTT. It specifies CASSQIQGRGEKLFF. The V and J genes are TRBV4-1 and TRBJ1-4, with D possibly TRBD1 on 6 matching bases. Trimming took 2 bases from V and 7 from J, leaving 14 bases between them. The CDR3 has 15 amino acids. In germline, CDR1 is MGHRA, CDR2 YSYEKL.

CDR3 residues: CASSPPGHNEQFF. DNA of the CDR3: TGTGCCAGCTCACCACCGGGGCACAATGAGCAGTTCTTC. The chain has TRBV18 and TRBJ2-1; TRBD1 is a possible D gene (5 bases). Germline assignment: CDR1 KGHSH and CDR2 LQKENI. This CDR3 is 13 amino acids long. V was shortened by 0 bases and J by 5 bases, with 5 bases between the two germline ends.

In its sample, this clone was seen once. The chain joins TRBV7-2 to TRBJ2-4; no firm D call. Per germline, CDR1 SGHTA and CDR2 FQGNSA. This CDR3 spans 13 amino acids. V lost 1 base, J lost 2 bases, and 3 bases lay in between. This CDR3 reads CASSLGTKNIQYF. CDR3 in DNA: TGTGCCAGCAGCTTAGGTACCAAAAACATTCAGTACTTC.

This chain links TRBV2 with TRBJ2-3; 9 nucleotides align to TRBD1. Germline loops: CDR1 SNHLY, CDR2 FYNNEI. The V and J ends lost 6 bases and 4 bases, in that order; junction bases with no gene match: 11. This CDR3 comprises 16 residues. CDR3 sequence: CASSASGTGRSDTQYF. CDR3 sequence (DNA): TGTGCCAGCAGCGCCTCCGGGACAGGGAGGTCAGATACGCAGTATTTT.

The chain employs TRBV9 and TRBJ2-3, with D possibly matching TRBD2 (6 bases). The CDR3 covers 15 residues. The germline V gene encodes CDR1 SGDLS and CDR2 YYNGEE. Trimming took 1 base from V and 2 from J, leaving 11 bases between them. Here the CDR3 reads CASSVSPRDTDTQYF. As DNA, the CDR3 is TGTGCCAGCAGCGTAAGCCCGCGGGACACAGATACGCAGTATTTT.

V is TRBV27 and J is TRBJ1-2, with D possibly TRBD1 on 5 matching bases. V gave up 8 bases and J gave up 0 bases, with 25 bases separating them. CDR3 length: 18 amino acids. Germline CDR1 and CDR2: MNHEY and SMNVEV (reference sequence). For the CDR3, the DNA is TGTGCCAGCCGATTATTCGGATACGCCGAGACAGCTAACTATGGCTACACCTTC. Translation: CASRLFGYAETANYGYTF.

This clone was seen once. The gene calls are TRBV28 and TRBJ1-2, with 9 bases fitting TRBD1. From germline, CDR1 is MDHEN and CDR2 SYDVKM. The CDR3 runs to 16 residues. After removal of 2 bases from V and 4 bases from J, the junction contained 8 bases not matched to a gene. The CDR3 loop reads CASSLGTGRIGYGYTF. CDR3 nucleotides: TGTGCCAGCAGTTTAGGGACAGGGAGAATCGGCTATGGCTACACCTTC.

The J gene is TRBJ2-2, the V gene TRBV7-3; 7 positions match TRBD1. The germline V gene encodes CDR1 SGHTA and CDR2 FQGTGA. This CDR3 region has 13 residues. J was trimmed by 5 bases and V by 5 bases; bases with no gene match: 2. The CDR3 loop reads CASSTQGTGELFF. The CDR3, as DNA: TGTGCCAGCAGCACACAGGGGACCGGGGAGCTGTTTTTT. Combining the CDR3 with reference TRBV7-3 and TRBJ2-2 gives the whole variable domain GAGVSQTPSNKVTEKGKYVELRCDPISGHTALYWYRQSLGQGPEFLIYFQGTGAADDSGLPNDRFFAVRPEGSVSTLKIQRTERGDSAVYLCASSTQGTGELFFGEGSRLTVL.